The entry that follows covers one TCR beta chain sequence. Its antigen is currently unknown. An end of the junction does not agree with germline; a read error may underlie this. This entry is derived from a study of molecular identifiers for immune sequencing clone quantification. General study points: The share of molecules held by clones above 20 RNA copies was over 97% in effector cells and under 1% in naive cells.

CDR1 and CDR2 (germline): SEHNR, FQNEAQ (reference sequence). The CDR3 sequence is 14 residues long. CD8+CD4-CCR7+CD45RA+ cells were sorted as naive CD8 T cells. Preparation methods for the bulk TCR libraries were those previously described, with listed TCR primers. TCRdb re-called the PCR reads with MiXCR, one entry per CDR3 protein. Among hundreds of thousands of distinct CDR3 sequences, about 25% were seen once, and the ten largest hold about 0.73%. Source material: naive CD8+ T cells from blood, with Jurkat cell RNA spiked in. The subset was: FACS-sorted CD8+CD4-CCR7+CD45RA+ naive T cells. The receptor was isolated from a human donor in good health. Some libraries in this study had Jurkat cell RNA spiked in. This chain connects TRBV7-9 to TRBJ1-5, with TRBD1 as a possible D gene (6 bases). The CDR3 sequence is CASSFAGANQHQHF. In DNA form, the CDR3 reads TGTGCCAGCAGCTTCGCAGGGGCCAATCAGCACCAGCATTTT.